The 30 T cell receptor beta chains listed next were all sequenced from one sample in a study of CD8+CD57+ T cells in acquired aplastic anemia. An expansion of CD8+CD57+ cells by flow cytometry had been shown in patients chosen for sequencing. Using genomic DNA as the template, TCR beta VDJ and CDR3 profiling was carried out. TCRdb passed the reads through MiXCR, listing each CDR3 protein once. Of 150,000 or so distinct CDR3 sequences in the sample, roughly 49% were seen once. The sample consisted of sorted CD4+, CD8+, or CD8+CD57+ T cells (not recorded which) from PBMCs. The receptors shown here come from a human donor with aplastic anemia.

This sequence joins TRBV2 and TRBJ2-7; maybe TRBD2 (6 bases). V was clipped by 4 bases and J by 7 bases, with 20 bases between them. CDR1 is SNHLY and CDR2 is FYNNEI in the germline V gene. The CDR3 extends over 15 amino acids. CDR3 in DNA: TGTGCCAGCAGTGGCGATGGGGCGGGGCTGGATGAGCAGTACTTC. Amino acids: CASSGDGAGLDEQYF.

This chain uses TRBV5-1 with TRBJ2-1; 9 nucleotides match TRBD2. V shed 1 base, J shed 8 bases, and the junction held 10 bases outside the gene matches. The germline V gene encodes CDR1 SGHRS and CDR2 YFSETQ. This CDR3 has 16 residues. In DNA form, the CDR3 reads TGCGCCAGCAGCTTGTGGCCCGCGGGGGGGCAGCATGAGCAGTTCTTC. Its protein is CASSLWPAGGQHEQFF.

The chain is built from TRBV24-1 and TRBJ2-3; 14 bases map to TRBD2. V trimming: 5 bases; J trimming: 4 bases; junction bases outside the gene matches: 4. The CDR3 spans 16 residues. Germline assignment: CDR1 KGHDR and CDR2 SFDVKD. The CDR3 protein is CATSALTSGGADTQYF. In DNA form, the CDR3 reads TGTGCCACCAGTGCCTTGACTAGCGGGGGGGCAGATACGCAGTATTTT.

DNA for the CDR3: TGCAGCGTCACACAGGGGGGAAACACTGAAGCTTTCTTT. It specifies CSVTQGGNTEAFF. The V gene is TRBV29-1, the J gene TRBJ1-1, with TRBD1 identical over 8 bases. CDR3 size: 13 residues. V lost 6 bases, J lost 2 bases, and 5 bases stayed unmatched. Germline V gives CDR1 SQVTM, CDR2 ANQGSEA.

The chain joins TRBV24-1 to TRBJ2-2; D not certain. The CDR3 contains 15 residues. V lost 3 bases and J lost 1, with 8 bases in between. CDR1 KGHDR and CDR2 SFDVKD come from the germline V gene. The CDR3 loop is CATSDPTLNTGELFF. Written as DNA, the CDR3 is TGTGCCACCAGTGATCCGACATTGAACACCGGGGAGCTGTTTTTT.

In the case of this clonotype: A much larger clone differs from this one at a single base, so this may be a read error. The rearrangement joins TRBV5-3 to TRBJ1-3; D gene uncertain. TRBV5-3 is marked as an open reading frame, function uncertain. This CDR3 comprises 13 residues. Trimming shortened V by 10 bases and J by 8 bases, and 19 bases separated the two germline ends. The CDR3, as DNA: TGTGCCGGCAGCTTGGGGAGGGCGGACACCATATATTTT. As protein: CAGSLGRADTIYF.

A word on this clonotype: One end of the junction varies from germline; a read error may be responsible. The chain has TRBV10-3 and TRBJ2-7; no firm D call. There are 13 residues in the CDR3. Germline V CDR1 and CDR2: ENHRY, SYGVKD. CDR3 bases: TGTGCCAGCAGTTACTCGATGGGTCGGGAGCAGTACTTC. Protein product: CASSYSMGREQYF.

This clonotype showed up many times. This sequence joins TRBV9 and TRBJ1-1; no reliable D call. Germline CDR1 reads SGDLS; CDR2 reads YYNGEE. This CDR3 comprises 14 residues. Trimming removed 0 bases at V and 2 bases at J, with 8 bases between. The CDR3 region is CASSVVAINTEAFF. CDR3 in DNA: TGTGCCAGCAGCGTAGTAGCTATCAACACTGAAGCTTTCTTT.

This clonotype was seen many times. The chain employs TRBV7-6 and TRBJ1-4; perhaps TRBD1 as D (6 bases). The CDR3 has 15 residues. V was shortened by 3 bases and J by 3 bases, with 11 bases between the two germline ends. CDR1 and CDR2 from the germline V gene are SGHVS and FNYEAQ. The CDR3 DNA sequence: TGTGCCAGCAGCTTCCTACAGGGCCCTAATGAAAAACTGTTTTTT. Residues: CASSFLQGPNEKLFF.

This chain uses TRBV5-1 with TRBJ2-7; D is perhaps TRBD1 (6 bases). Germline CDR1 SGHRS, CDR2 YFSETQ. This CDR3 is built from 14 residues. V lost 4 bases and J lost 0, with 11 bases in between. The CDR3: CASSPRDTSYEQYF. The DNA for the CDR3 is TGCGCCAGCAGCCCAAGGGACACCTCCTACGAGCAGTACTTC. The whole variable domain, filled in from reference TRBV5-1 and TRBJ2-7, reads KAGVTQTPRYLIKTRGQQVTLSCSPISGHRSVSWYQQTPGQGLQFLFEYFSETQRNKGNFPGRFSGRQFSNSRSEMNVSTLELGDSALYLCASSPRDTSYEQYFGPGTRLTVT.

This chain connects TRBV10-2 to TRBJ2-2; 8 bases are a match to TRBD2. Trimming took 7 bases from V and 6 from J; bases not matched to a gene: 16. The germline CDR1 and CDR2 sequences are WSHSY and SAAADI. This CDR3 is built from 17 residues. The CDR3 DNA reads as TGCGCCAGCACCTCACAAGGCGGGGGGACCCGACCCGGGGAGCTGTTTTTT. Encoded protein: CASTSQGGGTRPGELFF.

This chain uses TRBV10-3 with TRBJ2-3; 7 bases agree with TRBD1. The CDR3 has 16 amino acids. J gave up 4 bases and V 0 bases, and 7 bases lay outside the gene matches. From germline, CDR1 is ENHRY and CDR2 SYGVKD. The CDR3 here is CAISESSGGNADTQYF. CDR3 nucleotide sequence: TGTGCCATCAGTGAGTCGTCAGGGGGAAACGCAGATACGCAGTATTTT.

The V and J genes are TRBV20-1 and TRBJ2-7, with 8 bases fitting TRBD1. The CDR3 spans 15 residues. Per germline, CDR1 DFQATT and CDR2 SNEGSKA (reference sequence). V trimming: 3 bases; J trimming: 0 bases; junction bases outside the gene matches: 7. CDR3 coding DNA: TGCAGTGCTAGGACCAGAGGGACAGGCTCCTACGAGCAGTACTTC. Translating it yields CSARTRGTGSYEQYF.

This clonotype was seen a few times. The chain uses TRBV7-6 and TRBJ2-5, with unresolved D. Germline values: CDR1 SGHVS, CDR2 FNYEAQ. Trimming shortened V by 5 bases and J by 2 bases, and 6 bases separated the two germline ends. CDR3 length: 12 amino acids. The CDR3 sequence: CASSLPQETQYF. CDR3 bases: TGTGCCAGCAGCCTACCACAAGAGACCCAGTACTTC. Complete variable domain (other parts from reference TRBV7-6 and TRBJ2-5): GAGVSQSPRYKVTKRGQDVALRCDPISGHVSLYWYRQALGQGPEFLTYFNYEAQQDKSGLPNDRFSAERPEGSISTLTIQRTEQRDSAMYRCASSLPQETQYFGPGTRLLVL.

This clonotype was detected a few times. Germline is not matched at one junction end, which may reflect a read error. V and J are TRBV7-7 and TRBJ1-5; D uncertain. Germline V gene lookup returns CDR1 SSHAT and CDR2 FNYEAQ (reference sequence). The CDR3 covers 11 residues. CDR3 DNA sequence: TGTGCTAGCAGCCTAATACCGCCCCAGCATTTT. Protein sequence: CASSLIPPQHF.

This clonotype was picked up many times. This sequence joins TRBV7-3 and TRBJ2-1; D is possibly TRBD2 (5 bases). CDR3 length: 15 residues. The germline V and J ends were trimmed by 5 bases and 0 bases, with 11 bases remaining between them. Per germline, CDR1 SGHTA and CDR2 FQGTGA. CDR3 residues: CASSILAGSYNEQFF. Here the CDR3 DNA reads TGTGCCAGCAGCATCCTAGCAGGCTCCTACAATGAGCAGTTCTTC.

The sample holds many counts of this clonotype. The CDR3 coding sequence is TGTGCCAGCAGCTTGGAACCGGGACAGGGGGGAGAGCAGTACTTC. Translation gives CASSLEPGQGGEQYF. This chain joins TRBV5-6 and TRBJ2-7; 11 bases line up with TRBD1. This CDR3 has 15 residues. The ends lost 0 bases at V and 7 bases at J; junction bases unmatched: 6. CDR1 is SGHDT, CDR2 YYEEEE, per germline.

The chain uses TRBV7-3 and TRBJ2-1; TRBD2 aligns across 14 bases. The CDR3 loop spans 13 amino acids. The germline CDR1 and CDR2 sequences are SGHTA and FQGTGA. After removal of 8 bases from V and 6 bases from J, the junction contained 0 bases not matched to a gene. In nucleotides, the CDR3 is TGTGCCAGCGGGACTAGCGGGGGCAATGAGCAGTTCTTC. Encoded protein: CASGTSGGNEQFF.

The CDR3 spells CSASGAVGTSGGDTQYF. In nucleotides, the CDR3 is TGCAGTGCTAGCGGGGCCGTGGGGACTAGCGGGGGAGATACGCAGTATTTT. The chain recombines TRBV20-1 with TRBJ2-3; 14 nucleotides align to TRBD2. CDR3 length: 17 amino acids. Trimming removed 3 bases from V and 5 bases from J; junction bases left unmatched: 10. Germline loops: CDR1 DFQATT, CDR2 SNEGSKA (reference sequence).

The J gene is TRBJ2-1, the V gene TRBV4-1; D assignment may be TRBD1 or TRBD2 (5 bases each). Per the germline V gene, CDR1 is MGHRA and CDR2 is YSYEKL. The CDR3 extends over 14 amino acids. V was trimmed by 3 bases and J by 6 bases, leaving 12 bases between them. The CDR3 reads CASSQIRDANEQFF. In nucleotides, the CDR3 is TGCGCCAGCAGCCAGATCCGGGACGCCAATGAGCAGTTCTTC.

Regarding this clonotype: As the CDR3 is not closed by the conserved phenylalanine or tryptophan, this likely results from a read error. Because the CDR3's place on the DNA is in doubt, the DNA is left out and the CDR3 is given as listed by TCRdb. The genes are TRBV2 and TRBJ2-7; the table calls TRBD2, which could not be checked here. Germline loops: CDR1 SNHLY, CDR2 FYNNEI. The CDR3 spans 9 amino acids, including both terminal residues. The CDR3 region is CASSEGLAG.

This clonotype was found many times. The V call is TRBV24-1, the J call TRBJ2-1; the D gene is possibly TRBD1 (5 bases). This CDR3 contains 13 residues. From germline, CDR1 is KGHDR and CDR2 SFDVKD. V gave up 9 bases and J gave up 2 bases, with 10 bases separating them. In nucleotides, the CDR3 is TGTGCCACCGGCCAGGGCCCCTACAATGAGCAGTTCTTC. Translated: CATGQGPYNEQFF.

The chain uses TRBV5-1 and TRBJ1-5; 8 nucleotides align to TRBD1. There are 17 residues in the CDR3. The germline CDR1 and CDR2 sequences are SGHRS and YFSETQ. V was pared by 4 bases and J by 7 bases, with 16 bases of the junction left unmatched. The CDR3 sequence: CASSDQPLDRDEQPQHF. CDR3 in DNA: TGCGCCAGCAGCGACCAACCTTTGGACAGGGACGAACAGCCCCAGCATTTT.

This clonotype was found a few times. The V call is TRBV27, the J call TRBJ2-1, with D maybe TRBD1 (6 bases). Deletions cut 8 bases from V and 7 bases from J, with 18 bases between. The CDR3 covers 14 residues. CDR1 is MNHEY and CDR2 is SMNVEV in the germline V gene (reference sequence). Written as DNA, the CDR3 is TGTGCCAGCCTCGGTGGGGGCCCCGAAAATGAGCAGTTCTTC. Translated, it gives CASLGGGPENEQFF.

The chain recombines TRBV5-1 with TRBJ1-1, with TRBD1 matching 9 bases. Germline-derived CDR1 and CDR2 are SGHRS and YFSETQ. V lost 2 bases, J lost 11 bases, and 7 bases stayed unmatched. The CDR3 is made up of 13 amino acids. The CDR3 region has the DNA TGCGCCAGCAGCTTCAGGGACAGGGCGGACGCTTTCTTT. Translated, it gives CASSFRDRADAFF. Variable domain in full (rest from reference TRBV5-1 and TRBJ1-1): KAGVTQTPRYLIKTRGQQVTLSCSPISGHRSVSWYQQTPGQGLQFLFEYFSETQRNKGNFPGRFSGRQFSNSRSEMNVSTLELGDSALYLCASSFRDRADAFFGQGTRLTVV.

In this sample, this clonotype turned up many times. V usage is TRBV7-9 and J usage is TRBJ2-7; 8 bases fit TRBD1. Germline V lookup: CDR1 SEHNR, CDR2 FQNEAQ (reference sequence). This CDR3 has 14 amino acids. After removal of 5 bases from V and 1 base from J, the junction contained 4 bases not matched to a gene. The CDR3 sequence: CASSPGDRSYEQYF. CDR3 coding DNA: TGTGCCAGCAGCCCGGGGGACAGGTCCTACGAGCAGTACTTC.

On this clonotype: The junction differs from germline at one of its ends, possibly a read error. The V call is TRBV7-8, the J call TRBJ1-1; D remains unclear. Germline-derived CDR1 and CDR2 are SGHVS and FQNEAQ. The CDR3 is 16 amino acids. CDR3 nucleotides: TGTGCCAGCAGCTTAGCGGTGGTGTCTGGGAGCACTGAAGCTGTCTTT. Translating it yields CASSLAVVSGSTEAVF.

This clonotype was recorded at least ten times. The chain recombines TRBV10-3 with TRBJ2-7; 8 nucleotides match TRBD2. The CDR3 is 14 residues long. V gave up 0 bases and J gave up 7 bases; unmatched junction bases: 5. Germline V gene data show CDR1 as ENHRY and CDR2 as SYGVKD. The CDR3 DNA follows: TGTGCCATCAGTGAGTCGATAGGCGGGAGGGAGCAGTACTTC. It yields the protein CAISESIGGREQYF.

V is TRBV5-1 and J is TRBJ1-1; no firm D call. V was shortened by 5 bases and J by 2 bases, with 10 bases between the two germline ends. The CDR3 length is 13 residues. Germline CDR1 is SGHRS and CDR2 is YFSETQ. The CDR3 nucleotides are TGCGCCAGCAGTTGGACGTCTAACACTGAAGCTTTCTTT. Protein product: CASSWTSNTEAFF.

V gene TRBV7-9 combines with J gene TRBJ2-3, with D possibly TRBD2 on 7 matching bases. The germline V gene has CDR1 SEHNR and CDR2 FQNEAQ (reference sequence). The V end lost 7 bases, the J end lost 2 bases, and 10 bases lay between the germline ends. This CDR3 region has 13 residues. The CDR3 here is CASTGGPTDTQYF. Here the CDR3 DNA reads TGTGCCAGCACCGGGGGGCCCACAGATACGCAGTATTTT.